These 20 T cell receptor beta chains came from one sample sequenced in a study of neurological immune-mediated disorders. TCRdb called the 5' RACE reads again in MiXCR, with one record for every CDR3 protein. The sample has about 79,000 distinct CDR3 sequences, less than 15% seen once. The sequenced material came from PBMCs. These receptors were collected from a woman aged 45-65 years in good health.

The genes are TRBV6-5 and TRBJ1-6; 7 bases are a match to TRBD1. Germline V gives CDR1 MNHEY, CDR2 SVGAGI. The length of the CDR3 is 16 residues. With V trimmed by 1 base and J by 7 bases, 7 bases remained unmatched. CDR3 region: CASSYFSGTVNSPLHF. The CDR3 DNA sequence: TGTGCCAGCAGTTACTTTTCCGGGACAGTCAATTCACCCCTCCACTTT.

This clonotype was detected many times. The chain uses TRBV15 and TRBJ1-6; tentative D call: TRBD1 (5 bases). The CDR3 contains 15 residues. Per the germline V gene, CDR1 is LNHNV and CDR2 is YYDKDF (reference sequence). The germline V and J ends were trimmed by 0 bases and 6 bases, with 9 bases remaining between them. CDR3 in amino acids: CATSRDRAGNSPLHF. DNA for the CDR3: TGTGCCACCAGCAGAGACAGGGCTGGTAATTCACCCCTCCACTTT.

V is TRBV5-1 and J is TRBJ2-3, with D possibly being TRBD2 (6 bases). The CDR3 covers 14 residues. V was clipped by 1 base and J by 3 bases, with 9 bases between them. Germline CDR1 SGHRS, CDR2 YFSETQ. The CDR3 nucleotides read TGCGCCAGCAGCTTGCCGGGAGCGACAGATACGCAGTATTTT. Residues: CASSLPGATDTQYF.

This clonotype occurred many times. The chain is built from TRBV24-1 and TRBJ2-1; TRBD1 agrees at 9 bases. Germline CDR1 reads KGHDR; CDR2 reads SFDVKD. The CDR3 is 16 residues long. V lost 0 bases to trimming and J lost 7 bases; unmatched junction nucleotides: 6. This CDR3 is CATSDLWGQGFNEQFF. CDR3 in DNA: TGTGCCACCAGTGATTTGTGGGGACAGGGATTTAATGAGCAGTTCTTC.

The table lists this clonotype with a few counts. The chain uses TRBV20-1 and TRBJ1-5; 8 nucleotides agree with TRBD1. Germline V gene lookup returns CDR1 DFQATT and CDR2 SNEGSKA (reference sequence). This CDR3 has 16 residues. J lost 11 bases, V lost 3 bases, and 18 bases had no gene match. In DNA form, the CDR3 reads TGCAGTGCTAGTCAGGCGACAGGGGTCCTAGGCGGGACCCAGCATTTT. Residues: CSASQATGVLGGTQHF.

This clonotype has ten or more counts. The V call is TRBV11-2, the J call TRBJ2-2; 9 bases match TRBD1. From germline, CDR1 is SGHAT and CDR2 FQNNGV. This CDR3 is 17 amino acids long. The ends lost 0 bases at V and 4 bases at J; junction bases unmatched: 6. The CDR3 is CASSLDRGTGTTGELFF. In nucleotides, the CDR3 is TGTGCCAGCAGCTTAGATCGGGGGACAGGGACCACCGGGGAGCTGTTTTTT.

A remark on this clonotype: A clone one base away is much larger, so this may be a read error. V is TRBV29-1 and J is TRBJ1-3, with 7 bases lining up with TRBD1. CDR1 is SQVTM and CDR2 is ANQGSEA in the germline V gene. CDR3 length: 11 residues. V shed 4 bases, J shed 14 bases, and the junction held 8 bases outside the gene matches. The DNA for the CDR3 is TGCAGCGTTGGACAGGGATTTTTGGTATATTTT. This encodes CSVGQGFLVYF.

This chain joins TRBV29-1 and TRBJ2-2, with 7 bases identical to TRBD2. The CDR3 contains 14 residues. The germline V gene encodes CDR1 SQVTM and CDR2 ANQGSEA. V lost 6 bases and J lost 7; bases outside the gene matches: 11. CDR3 nucleotides: TGCAGCGTGGCGGGGGTACTAGATGGCGGGGAGCTGTTTTTT. It encodes CSVAGVLDGGELFF.

This clonotype was recorded many times. Here the CDR3 reads CASSPGTGGLGVAFF. The DNA of the CDR3 is TGTGCCAGCAGCCCCGGGACAGGGGGTTTAGGGGTTGCTTTCTTT. The rearrangement links TRBV14 to TRBJ1-1; 11 bases fit TRBD1. The CDR3 extends over 15 amino acids. Per the germline V gene, CDR1 is SGHDN and CDR2 is FVKESK. Germline trimming cut 4 bases from V and 11 bases from J; bases unmatched to any gene: 12.

This clonotype was detected only a few times. The chain links TRBV2 to TRBJ2-2, with D uncertain. V was pared by 6 bases and J by 8 bases, with 10 bases between. This CDR3 spans 12 amino acids. Looked up from germline, CDR1 is SNHLY and CDR2 is FYNNEI. CDR3 nucleotides: TGTGCCAGCAGCTTTGGAACGGGGGAGCTGTTTTTT. Translating gives CASSFGTGELFF.

This clonotype was detected ten times or more. V gene TRBV7-2 combines with J gene TRBJ1-2, with D possibly matching TRBD1 (5 bases). V shed 5 bases and J shed 2 bases, with 9 bases lying between them. The CDR3 is 13 residues long. CDR1 and CDR2 from the germline V gene are SGHTA and FQGNSA. Here the CDR3 reads CASSPGRNYGYTF. CDR3 sequence (DNA): TGTGCCAGCAGCCCGGGACGGAACTATGGCTACACCTTC.

Many counts were recorded for this clonotype. The rearrangement links TRBV20-1 to TRBJ2-7; weak D call: TRBD1 (6 bases). The germline gives CDR1 DFQATT, CDR2 SNEGSKA (reference sequence). This CDR3 is 13 amino acids long. Trimming cost V 4 bases and J 3 bases, with 13 bases left between them. The CDR3 coding sequence is TGCAGTGCTACGATTCCGGGACACTACGAGCAGTACTTC. It specifies CSATIPGHYEQYF.

This clonotype was counted at least ten times. The chain has TRBV11-2 and TRBJ1-4; a possible D gene is TRBD1 (5 bases). CDR3 length: 14 residues. Trimming pared 2 bases from V and 7 bases from J, leaving 11 bases between. From germline, CDR1 is SGHAT and CDR2 FQNNGV. The CDR3 is CASSLTGRLEKLFF. CDR3 in DNA: TGTGCCAGCAGCTTAACAGGACGGCTTGAAAAACTGTTTTTT.

This clonotype has a count of ten or more. CDR3 in amino acids: CASSPGLAGGRGAYNEQFF. CDR3 DNA sequence: TGTGCCAGCAGCCCGGGACTAGCGGGAGGCCGGGGCGCCTACAATGAGCAGTTCTTC. V and J are TRBV7-2 and TRBJ2-1; 15 nucleotides align to TRBD2. The CDR3 is 19 residues long. The J segment lost 2 bases and the V segment lost 5 bases, leaving 10 bases of the junction unmatched. Germline V CDR1 and CDR2: SGHTA, FQGNSA. Full variable domain (outside the CDR3, taken from reference TRBV7-2 and TRBJ2-1): GAGVSQSPSNKVTEKGKDVELRCDPISGHTALYWYRQSLGQGLEFLIYFQGNSAPDKSGLPSDRFSAERTGGSVSTLTIQRTQQEDSAVYLCASSPGLAGGRGAYNEQFFGPGTRLTVL.

At least ten counts were recorded for this clonotype. The chain employs TRBV5-1 and TRBJ1-5; no clear D. CDR3 size: 14 residues. In germline, CDR1 is SGHRS, CDR2 YFSETQ. V was cut by 0 bases and J by 6 bases, with 10 bases left in between. The CDR3: CASSLVRALQPQHF. The DNA of the CDR3 is TGCGCCAGCAGCTTGGTTAGGGCACTTCAGCCCCAGCATTTT.

This clonotype was seen a handful of times. The chain employs TRBV29-1 and TRBJ2-7; 10 bases fit TRBD2. Trimming took 0 bases from V and 3 from J; bases not matched to a gene: 5. The CDR3 covers 15 residues. Germline V CDR1 and CDR2: SQVTM, ANQGSEA. The CDR3 DNA reads as TGCAGCGTTGAAGACCCTAGCGGGAGTCTCTACGAGCAGTACTTC. Translation: CSVEDPSGSLYEQYF.

This clonotype was recorded many times. The chain uses TRBV5-1 and TRBJ1-5, with D maybe TRBD1 (5 bases). V lost 2 bases to trimming and J lost 4 bases, with 7 bases between them. Germline CDR1 reads SGHRS; CDR2 reads YFSETQ. The CDR3 is 13 amino acids. CDR3 protein: CASSFEGNQPQHF. The CDR3 DNA reads as TGCGCCAGCAGCTTCGAGGGGAATCAGCCCCAGCATTTT.

This clonotype was seen ten or more times. The V and J genes are TRBV20-1 and TRBJ2-1; unclear D gene. Germline CDR1 reads DFQATT; CDR2 reads SNEGSKA (reference sequence). V gave up 0 bases and J gave up 8 bases, with 11 bases separating them. This CDR3 is 13 amino acids long. DNA of the CDR3: TGCAGTGCTAGAGATGACTGGGTTTATGAGCAGTTCTTC. It translates to CSARDDWVYEQFF.

This clonotype has a count of ten or more. CDR3 protein: CASSIGDRSYEQYF. Here the CDR3 DNA reads TGCGCCAGCAGCATAGGGGATCGGAGCTACGAGCAGTACTTC. V and J are TRBV5-1 and TRBJ2-7; tentative D call: TRBD1 (5 bases). The CDR3 is 14 amino acids. The V and J ends lost 4 bases and 3 bases respectively, with 14 bases between them. CDR1 is SGHRS and CDR2 is YFSETQ in the germline V gene.

The gene calls are TRBV12-3 or TRBV12-4 and TRBJ2-7; D gene uncertain. This CDR3 region has 11 residues. The V and J ends lost 9 bases and 3 bases respectively, with 9 bases between them. CDR3: CASGTRYEQYF. The CDR3 DNA is TGTGCCAGTGGCACCCGCTACGAGCAGTACTTC.